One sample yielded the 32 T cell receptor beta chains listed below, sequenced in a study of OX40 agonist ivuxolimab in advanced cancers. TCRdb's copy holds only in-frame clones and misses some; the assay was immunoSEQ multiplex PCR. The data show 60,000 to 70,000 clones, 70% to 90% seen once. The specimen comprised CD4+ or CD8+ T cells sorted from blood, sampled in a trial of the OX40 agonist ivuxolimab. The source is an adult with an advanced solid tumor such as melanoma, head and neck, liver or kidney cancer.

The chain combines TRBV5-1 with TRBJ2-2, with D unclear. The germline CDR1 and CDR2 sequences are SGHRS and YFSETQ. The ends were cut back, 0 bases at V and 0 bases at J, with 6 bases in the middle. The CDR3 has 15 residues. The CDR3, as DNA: TGCGCCAGCAGCTTGGGGACCGCGAACACCGGGGAGCTGTTTTTT. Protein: CASSLGTANTGELFF.

CDR3 region: CASTGPLAGELFF. DNA for the CDR3: TGTGCCAGCACCGGGCCGTTAGCCGGGGAGCTGTTTTTT. This chain links TRBV28 with TRBJ2-2; D gene uncertain. Germline V lookup: CDR1 MDHEN, CDR2 SYDVKM. The germline V and J ends were trimmed by 7 bases and 6 bases, with 12 bases remaining between them. CDR3 length: 13 amino acids.

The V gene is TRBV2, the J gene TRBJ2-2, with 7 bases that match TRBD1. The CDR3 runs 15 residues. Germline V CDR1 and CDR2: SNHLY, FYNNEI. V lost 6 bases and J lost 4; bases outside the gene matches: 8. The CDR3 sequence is CASRSGTDFTGELFF. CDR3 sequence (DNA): TGTGCCAGCAGGTCTGGGACAGACTTCACCGGGGAGCTGTTTTTT.

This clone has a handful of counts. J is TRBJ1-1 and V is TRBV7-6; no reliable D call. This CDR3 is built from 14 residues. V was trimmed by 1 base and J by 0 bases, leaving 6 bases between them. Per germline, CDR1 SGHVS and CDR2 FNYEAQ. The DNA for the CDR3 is TGTGCCAGCAGCTTAGATAGACTGAACACTGAAGCTTTCTTT. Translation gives CASSLDRLNTEAFF.

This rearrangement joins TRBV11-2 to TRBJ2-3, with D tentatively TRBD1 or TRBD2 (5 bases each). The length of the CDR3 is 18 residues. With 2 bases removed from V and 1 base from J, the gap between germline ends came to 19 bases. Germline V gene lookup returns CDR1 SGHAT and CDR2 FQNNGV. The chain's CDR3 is CASSLKPLGERGTDTQYF. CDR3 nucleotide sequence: TGTGCCAGCAGCTTAAAGCCCCTGGGGGAGAGGGGCACAGATACGCAGTATTTT.

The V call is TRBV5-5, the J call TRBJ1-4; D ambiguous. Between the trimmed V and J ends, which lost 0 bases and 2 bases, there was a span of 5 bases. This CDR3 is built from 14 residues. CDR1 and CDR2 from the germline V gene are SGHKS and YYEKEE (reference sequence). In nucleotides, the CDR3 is TGTGCCAGCAGCTTGGGGAGTACTAATGAAAAACTGTTTTTT. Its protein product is CASSLGSTNEKLFF.

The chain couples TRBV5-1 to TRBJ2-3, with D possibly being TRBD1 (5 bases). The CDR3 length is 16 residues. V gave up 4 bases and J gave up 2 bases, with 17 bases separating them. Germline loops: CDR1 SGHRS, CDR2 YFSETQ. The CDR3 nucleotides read TGCGCCAGCAGCCCATGGGGCGGAGACCTCACAGATACGCAGTATTTT. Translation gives CASSPWGGDLTDTQYF.

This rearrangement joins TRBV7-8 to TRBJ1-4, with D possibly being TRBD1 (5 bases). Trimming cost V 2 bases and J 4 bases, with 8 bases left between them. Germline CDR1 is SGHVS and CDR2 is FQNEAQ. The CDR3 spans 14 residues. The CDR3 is CASSLFDSNEKLFF. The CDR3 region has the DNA TGTGCCAGCAGCTTATTCGACAGTAATGAAAAACTGTTTTTT.

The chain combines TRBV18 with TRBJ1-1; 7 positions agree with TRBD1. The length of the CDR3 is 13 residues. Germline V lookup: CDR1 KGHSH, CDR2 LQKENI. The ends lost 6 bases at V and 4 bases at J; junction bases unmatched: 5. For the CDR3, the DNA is TGTGCCAGCTCTCAAAGACAGGGCACTGAAGCTTTCTTT. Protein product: CASSQRQGTEAFF. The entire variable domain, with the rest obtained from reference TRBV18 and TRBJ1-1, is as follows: NAGVMQNPRHLVRRRGQEARLRCSPMKGHSHVYWYRQLPEEGLKFMVYLQKENIIDESGMPKERFSAEFPKEGPSILRIQQVVRGDSAAYFCASSQRQGTEAFFGQGTRLTVV.

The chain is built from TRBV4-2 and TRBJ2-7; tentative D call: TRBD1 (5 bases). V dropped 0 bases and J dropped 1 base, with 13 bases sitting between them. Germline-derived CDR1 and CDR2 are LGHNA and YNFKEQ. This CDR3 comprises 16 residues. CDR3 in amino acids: CASSQDSSGLSYEQYF. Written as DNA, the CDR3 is TGTGCCAGCAGCCAAGACTCGTCAGGGCTTTCCTACGAGCAGTACTTC.

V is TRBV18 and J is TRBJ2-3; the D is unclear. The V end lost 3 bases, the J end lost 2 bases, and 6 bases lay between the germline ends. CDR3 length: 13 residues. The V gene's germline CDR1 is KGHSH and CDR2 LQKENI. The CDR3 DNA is TGTGCCAGCTCACCCCCCCTCACAGATACGCAGTATTTT. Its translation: CASSPPLTDTQYF.

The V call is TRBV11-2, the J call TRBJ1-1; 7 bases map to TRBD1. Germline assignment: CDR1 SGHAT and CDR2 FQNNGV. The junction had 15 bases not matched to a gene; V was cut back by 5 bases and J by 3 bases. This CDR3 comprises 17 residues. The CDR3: CASSPRGGRAGDTEAFF. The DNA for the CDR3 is TGTGCCAGCAGCCCGAGAGGGGGCAGGGCGGGGGACACTGAAGCTTTCTTT.

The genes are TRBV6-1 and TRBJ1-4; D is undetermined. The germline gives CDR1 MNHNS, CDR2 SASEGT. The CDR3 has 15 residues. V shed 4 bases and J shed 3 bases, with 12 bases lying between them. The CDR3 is CASSVEGTANEKLFF. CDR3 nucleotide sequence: TGTGCCAGCAGTGTGGAGGGCACGGCTAATGAAAAACTGTTTTTT.

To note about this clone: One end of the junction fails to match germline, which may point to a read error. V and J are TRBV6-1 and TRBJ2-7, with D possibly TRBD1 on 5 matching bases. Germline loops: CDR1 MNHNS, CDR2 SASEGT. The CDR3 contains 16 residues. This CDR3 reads CASSEALGRSSYEQYF. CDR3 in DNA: TGTGCCAGCAGCGAAGCCCTGGGGCGTTCCTCCTACGAGCAGTACTTC.

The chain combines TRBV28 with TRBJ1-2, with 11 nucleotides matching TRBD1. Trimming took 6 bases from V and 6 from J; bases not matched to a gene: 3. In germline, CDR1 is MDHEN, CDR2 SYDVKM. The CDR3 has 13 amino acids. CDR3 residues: CASSLDRGHGYTF. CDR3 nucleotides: TGTGCCAGCAGCCTGGACAGGGGGCATGGCTACACCTTC.

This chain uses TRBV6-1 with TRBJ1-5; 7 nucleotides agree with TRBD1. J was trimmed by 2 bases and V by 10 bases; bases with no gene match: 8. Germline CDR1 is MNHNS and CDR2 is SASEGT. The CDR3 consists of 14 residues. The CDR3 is CATQWDRGNQPQHF. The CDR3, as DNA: TGTGCCACCCAATGGGACAGAGGCAATCAGCCCCAGCATTTT.

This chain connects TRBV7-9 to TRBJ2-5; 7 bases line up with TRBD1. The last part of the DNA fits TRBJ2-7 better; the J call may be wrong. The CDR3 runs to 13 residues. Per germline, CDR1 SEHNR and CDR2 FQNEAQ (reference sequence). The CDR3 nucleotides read TGTGCCAGCAGCACGGGACAGCCCTACGAGCAGTACTTC. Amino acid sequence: CASSTGQPYEQYF.

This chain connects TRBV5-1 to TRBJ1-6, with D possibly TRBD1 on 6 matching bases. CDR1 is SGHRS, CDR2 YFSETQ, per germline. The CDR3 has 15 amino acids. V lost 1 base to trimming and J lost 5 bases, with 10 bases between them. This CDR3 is CASSLRTDHNSPLHF. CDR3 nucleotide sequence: TGCGCCAGCAGCTTGCGGACAGACCATAATTCACCCCTCCACTTT.

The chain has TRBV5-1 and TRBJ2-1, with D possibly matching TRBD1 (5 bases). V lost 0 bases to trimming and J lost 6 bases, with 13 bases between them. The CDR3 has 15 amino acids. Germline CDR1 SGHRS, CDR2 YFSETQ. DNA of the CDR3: TGCGCCAGCAGCTTGGTATGGGGCTCGGGCAATGAGCAGTTCTTC. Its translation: CASSLVWGSGNEQFF.

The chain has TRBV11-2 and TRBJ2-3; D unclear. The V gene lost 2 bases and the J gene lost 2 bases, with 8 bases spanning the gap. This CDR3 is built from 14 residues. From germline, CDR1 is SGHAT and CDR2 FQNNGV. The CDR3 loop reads CASSLRAITDTQYF. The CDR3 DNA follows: TGTGCCAGCAGCTTACGAGCAATCACAGATACGCAGTATTTT.

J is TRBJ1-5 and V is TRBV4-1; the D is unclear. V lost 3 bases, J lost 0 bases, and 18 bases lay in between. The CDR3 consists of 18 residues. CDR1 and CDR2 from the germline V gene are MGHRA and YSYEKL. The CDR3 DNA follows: TGCGCCAGCAGCCAGGTCCCCCGGGGTAGTAATAGCAATCAGCCCCAGCATTTT. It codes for CASSQVPRGSNSNQPQHF.

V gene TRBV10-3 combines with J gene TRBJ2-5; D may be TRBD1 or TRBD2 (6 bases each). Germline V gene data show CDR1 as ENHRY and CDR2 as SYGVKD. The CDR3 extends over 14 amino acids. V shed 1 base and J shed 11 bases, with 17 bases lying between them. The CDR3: CAISEWTGAREQYF. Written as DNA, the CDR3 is TGTGCCATCAGTGAGTGGACGGGGGCGAGGGAGCAGTACTTC.

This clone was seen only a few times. CDR3 in amino acids: CASSLRQGRAGELFF. The DNA for the CDR3 is TGTGCCAGCAGCCTCCGACAGGGTAGGGCCGGGGAGCTGTTTTTT. The rearrangement links TRBV7-2 to TRBJ2-2, with 7 bases fitting TRBD1. This CDR3 has 15 amino acids. Germline V gene lookup returns CDR1 SGHTA and CDR2 FQGNSA. The V gene end was trimmed by 5 bases and the J gene end by 6 bases; junction bases not matched to a gene: 9.

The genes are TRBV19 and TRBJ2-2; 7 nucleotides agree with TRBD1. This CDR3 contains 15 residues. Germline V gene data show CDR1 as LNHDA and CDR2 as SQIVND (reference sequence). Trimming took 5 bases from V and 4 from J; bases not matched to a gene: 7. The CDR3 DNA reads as TGTGCCAGTAGTGGGGGAGCAGGGGGCACCGGGGAGCTGTTTTTT. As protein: CASSGGAGGTGELFF. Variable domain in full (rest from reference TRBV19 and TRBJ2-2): DGGITQSPKYLFRKEGQNVTLSCEQNLNHDAMYWYRQDPGQGLRLIYYSQIVNDFQKGDIAEGYSVSREKKESFPLTVTSAQKNPTAFYLCASSGGAGGTGELFFGEGSRLTVL.

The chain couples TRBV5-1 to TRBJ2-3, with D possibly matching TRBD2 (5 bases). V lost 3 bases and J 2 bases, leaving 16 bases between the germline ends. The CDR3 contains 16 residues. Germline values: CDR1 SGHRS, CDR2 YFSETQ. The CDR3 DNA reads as TGCGCCAGCAGCTCACAAAGCGGAGTTAACACAGATACGCAGTATTTT. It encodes CASSSQSGVNTDTQYF.

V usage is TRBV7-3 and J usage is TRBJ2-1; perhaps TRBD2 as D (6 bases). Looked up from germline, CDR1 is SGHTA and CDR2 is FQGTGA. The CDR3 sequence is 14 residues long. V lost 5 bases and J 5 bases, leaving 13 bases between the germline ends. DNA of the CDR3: TGTGCCAGCAGCCATAGCGGAATCAACAATGAGCAGTTCTTC. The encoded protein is CASSHSGINNEQFF.

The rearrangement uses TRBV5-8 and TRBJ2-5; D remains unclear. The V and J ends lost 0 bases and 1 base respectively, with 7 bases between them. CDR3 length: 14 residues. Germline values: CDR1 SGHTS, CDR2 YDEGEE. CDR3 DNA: TGTGCCAGCAGCTTGGACAGCCTCCAAGAGACCCAGTACTTC. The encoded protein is CASSLDSLQETQYF. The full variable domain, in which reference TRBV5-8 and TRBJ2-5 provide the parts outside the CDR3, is EAGVTQSPTHLIKTRGQQATLRCSPISGHTSVYWYQQALGLGLQFLLWYDEGEERNRGNFPPRFSGRQFPNYSSELNVNALELEDSALYLCASSLDSLQETQYFGPGTRLLVL.

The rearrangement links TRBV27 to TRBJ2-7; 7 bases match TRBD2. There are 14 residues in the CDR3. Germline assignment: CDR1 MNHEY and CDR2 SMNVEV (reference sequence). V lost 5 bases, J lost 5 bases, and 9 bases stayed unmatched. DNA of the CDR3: TGTGCCAGCAGTCCCCACTGGGGGGGAAACGAGCAGTACTTC. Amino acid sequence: CASSPHWGGNEQYF.

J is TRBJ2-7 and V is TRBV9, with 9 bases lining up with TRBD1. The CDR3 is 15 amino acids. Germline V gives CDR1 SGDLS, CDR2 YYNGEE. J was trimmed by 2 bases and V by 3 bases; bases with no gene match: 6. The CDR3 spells CASSAGQGHTYEQYF. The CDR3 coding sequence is TGTGCCAGCAGCGCAGGACAGGGGCACACCTACGAGCAGTACTTC.

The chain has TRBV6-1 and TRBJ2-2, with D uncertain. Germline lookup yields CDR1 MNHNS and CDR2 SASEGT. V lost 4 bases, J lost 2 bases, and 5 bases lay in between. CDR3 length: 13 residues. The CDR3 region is CASSASNTGELFF. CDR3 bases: TGTGCCAGCAGTGCCAGTAACACCGGGGAGCTGTTTTTT.

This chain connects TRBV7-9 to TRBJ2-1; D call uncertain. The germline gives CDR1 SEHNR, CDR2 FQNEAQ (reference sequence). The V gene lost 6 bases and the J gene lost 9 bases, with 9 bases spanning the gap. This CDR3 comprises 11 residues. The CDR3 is CASRVFGEQFF. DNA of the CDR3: TGTGCCAGCAGAGTTTTCGGTGAGCAGTTCTTC. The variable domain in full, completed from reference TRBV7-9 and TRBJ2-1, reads DTGVSQNPRHKITKRGQNVTFRCDPISEHNRLYWYRQTLGQGPEFLTYFQNEAQLEKSRLLSDRFSAERPKGSFSTLEIQRTEQGDSAMYLCASRVFGEQFFGPGTRLTVL.

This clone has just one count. The CDR3 sequence: CSVEFRQPSYGYTF. The CDR3 DNA reads TGCAGCGTTGAATTCCGACAACCAAGCTATGGCTACACCTTC. The V gene is TRBV29-1, the J gene TRBJ1-2; unclear D gene. Germline assignment: CDR1 SQVTM and CDR2 ANQGSEA. The CDR3 consists of 14 residues. The ends were cut back, 2 bases at V and 4 bases at J, with 14 bases in the middle.